The clone carrying this T cell receptor (beta chain) turned up a few times. Its antigen is currently unknown. Flow cytometry had shown expanded CD8+CD57+ cells in the patients chosen for sequencing. All participating patients were living with severe acquired aplastic anemia. Blood was sampled before the patients had received any therapy. The template used for profiling TCR beta VDJ and CDR3 was genomic DNA. TCRdb recomputed calls from the reads with MiXCR, one row per CDR3 protein. The sample includes under 200,000 distinct CDR3 sequences, around 47% seen only once; the top ten take 9.7%. The data were obtained in a study of CD8+CD57+ T cells in acquired aplastic anemia. Per the germline V gene, CDR1 is KGHDR and CDR2 is SFDVKD. This CDR3 is built from 14 residues. V dropped 4 bases and J dropped 6 bases, with 14 bases sitting between them. Broader study findings: Levels of CD8+ Simpson's diversity were not significantly distinct in patients versus controls.

This chain links TRBV24-1 with TRBJ1-1; possible D gene TRBD1, 5 bases. The specimen was sorted CD4+, CD8+, or CD8+CD57+ T cells (not recorded which) from PBMCs. The sequence came from a human donor with aplastic anemia. CDR3 sequence: CATSDPRRGAEAFF. In DNA, the CDR3 is TGTGCCACCAGTGACCCTCGGCGAGGGGCTGAAGCTTTCTTT.